These 18 T cell receptor beta chains originate from one sample sequenced in a study of spatial heterogeneity in lung cancer. A single record per CDR3 protein comes from TCRdb applying MiXCR to the 5' RACE reads. The sample gives about 5,100 distinct CDR3 sequences, about 6.4% of which show up once; 35% to 40% is in the top ten. Study findings and constraints: In tumors, expanded intratumoral alpha and beta TCR counts tracked mutation counts.

Which antigens these TCRs recognize remains unknown. Time point in this sample: sample taken at primary tumor resection. The sample was lung tumor tissue, taken at surgery. These receptor sequences come from a female donor with early-stage non-small cell lung cancer.

This clonotype was seen ten or more times. The library was built for alpha chains, so this beta chain is an off-target read and its size means little. The chain combines TRBV7-3 with TRBJ1-2; a weak D match, TRBD1 (5 bases). Trimming pared 1 base from V and 7 bases from J, leaving 13 bases between. The CDR3 runs to 14 residues. From germline, CDR1 is SGHTA and CDR2 FQGTGA. The CDR3 DNA reads TGTGCCAGCAGCTTAAGAGGGGCGGAATCTGGCTACACCTTC. The encoded protein is CASSLRGAESGYTF.

This clonotype came up many times. The size of this beta chain means little, since it is a stray read in a library made for alpha chains. This sequence joins TRBV5-1 and TRBJ2-3, with D perhaps matching TRBD2 (5 bases). This CDR3 comprises 16 residues. V was cut by 0 bases and J by 0 bases, with 11 bases left in between. Germline V gene sequence: CDR1 SGHRS, CDR2 YFSETQ. The CDR3 loop reads CASSLVGSGSTDTQYF. In DNA, the CDR3 is TGCGCCAGCAGCTTGGTGGGGAGCGGAAGCACAGATACGCAGTATTTT.

This clonotype was seen ten or more times. Since the library was made to target alpha chains, this beta chain is a stray read and its abundance is not meaningful. V is TRBV20-1 and J is TRBJ1-6; a possible D gene is TRBD1 (6 bases). V was shortened by 2 bases and J by 0 bases, with 11 bases between the two germline ends. CDR1 is DFQATT and CDR2 is SNEGSKA in the germline V gene (reference sequence). CDR3 length equals 16 residues. In DNA form, the CDR3 reads TGCAGTGCTAGAATTTTACAGGGCTCCTATAATTCACCCCTCCACTTT. This gives the protein CSARILQGSYNSPLHF.

Within the sample, this clonotype is medium-sized. This beta chain is an off-target read within a library intended for alpha chains, so its frequency means little. The chain combines TRBV6-5 with TRBJ2-3, with D tentatively TRBD2 (6 bases). The CDR3 sequence is 14 residues long. V lost 6 bases to trimming and J lost 4 bases, with 14 bases between them. Germline V gene data show CDR1 as MNHEY and CDR2 as SVGAGI. The CDR3 nucleotides read TGTGCCAGCAGCCCGGGGGTCGGGGCAGATACGCAGTATTTT. Translating gives CASSPGVGADTQYF.

This clonotype appeared many times. A library made for alpha chains picked up this beta chain off target, so its size means little. The rearrangement links TRBV15 to TRBJ1-5, with D perhaps matching TRBD1 (5 bases). Trimming pared 6 bases from V and 2 bases from J, leaving 17 bases between. CDR3 length: 16 amino acids. Germline loops: CDR1 LNHNV, CDR2 YYDKDF (reference sequence). The chain's CDR3 is CATSGAESWGNQPQHF. CDR3 coding DNA: TGTGCCACCAGTGGGGCAGAATCCTGGGGCAATCAGCCCCAGCATTTT. The entire variable domain, with the rest obtained from reference TRBV15 and TRBJ1-5, is as follows: DAMVIQNPRYQVTQFGKPVTLSCSQTLNHNVMYWYQQKSSQAPKLLFHYYDKDFNNEADTPDNFQSRRPNTSFCFLDIRSPGLGDTAMYLCATSGAESWGNQPQHFGDGTRLSIL.

Remarks on this clonotype: This beta chain turned up in a library designed for alpha chains; as an off-target read, its abundance says little. V gene TRBV5-5 combines with J gene TRBJ2-3; 10 bases are a match to TRBD2. This CDR3 spans 16 amino acids. Germline values: CDR1 SGHKS, CDR2 YYEKEE (reference sequence). The junction had 6 bases not matched to a gene; V was cut back by 1 base and J by 4 bases. DNA for the CDR3: TGTGCCAGCAGCTTGCTCGCTAGCGGGAGCTCAGATACGCAGTATTTT. This translates into CASSLLASGSSDTQYF.

This clonotype has at least ten counts. This beta chain came through as a stray read in a library set up for alpha chains, and its size says little. The DNA of the CDR3 is TGTGCCAGCAGTTTTACAGGGGGCAATCAGCCCCAGCATTTT. Protein: CASSFTGGNQPQHF. The V call is TRBV12-3 or TRBV12-4, the J call TRBJ1-5; 7 bases agree with TRBD1. After removal of 3 bases from V and 2 bases from J, the junction contained 1 base not matched to a gene. This CDR3 has 14 amino acids.

This clonotype was seen many times. This beta chain appears as a stray read in a library generated for alpha chains; its size is not informative. The rearrangement joins TRBV5-4 to TRBJ1-2; TRBD1 matches 9 bases. This CDR3 spans 14 amino acids. CDR1 and CDR2 from the germline V gene are SGHNT and YYREEE (reference sequence). J was trimmed by 6 bases and V by 2 bases; bases with no gene match: 5. The CDR3 DNA sequence: TGTGCCAGCAGCTTCTTACAGGGGGCCGATGGCTACACCTTC. It is translated as CASSFLQGADGYTF.

This clonotype was seen at least ten times. This beta chain turned up in a library designed for alpha chains; as an off-target read, its abundance says little. V is TRBV28 and J is TRBJ2-3, with TRBD2 identical over 8 bases. CDR1 MDHEN and CDR2 SYDVKM come from the germline V gene. Losses at the gene ends were 10 bases for V and 0 bases for J; bases not matched to a gene: 18. The CDR3 covers 18 residues. For the CDR3, the DNA is TGTGCCATAACGATGGGCGGGGGGTATCAATATAGCACAGATACGCAGTATTTT. Protein: CAITMGGGYQYSTDTQYF.

This clonotype was seen repeatedly, ten times or more. Little can be read into the size of this beta chain, an off-target read in a library designed for alpha chains. The rearrangement joins TRBV12-5 to TRBJ1-2; tentatively, D is TRBD1 (6 bases). V lost 5 bases and J lost 14, with 15 bases in between. Germline CDR1 LGHNT, CDR2 FRNRAP. The CDR3 totals 11 residues. Here the CDR3 reads CASGPSGVQTF. CDR3 nucleotide sequence: TGTGCTAGTGGTCCATCAGGGGTCCAGACCTTC.

In its sample, this clonotype was seen many times. Little can be read into the size of this beta chain, an off-target read in a library designed for alpha chains. The chain carries TRBV2 and TRBJ2-3; TRBD1 aligns across 9 bases. Per the germline V gene, CDR1 is SNHLY and CDR2 is FYNNEI. J gave up 4 bases and V 6 bases, and 5 bases lay outside the gene matches. The CDR3 extends over 14 amino acids. CDR3 sequence (DNA): TGTGCCAGCAGGGTTGGACAGGGGCCAGATACGCAGTATTTT. Protein product: CASRVGQGPDTQYF.

In its sample, this clonotype ranks as large. This beta chain slipped into a library made for alpha chains as a stray read, so its size is not meaningful. The chain joins TRBV12-3 or TRBV12-4 to TRBJ2-7, with D maybe TRBD2 (6 bases). The V end lost 3 bases, the J end lost 7 bases, and 7 bases lay between the germline ends. This CDR3 contains 11 residues. In DNA, the CDR3 is TGTGCCAGCAGTTTTGGAGGGGAGCAGTACTTC. Translating gives CASSFGGEQYF.

This clonotype is termed medium-sized. Since the library was made to target alpha chains, this beta chain is a stray read and its abundance is not meaningful. The V and J genes are TRBV19 and TRBJ1-1; D ambiguous. From germline, CDR1 is LNHDA and CDR2 SQIVND (reference sequence). This CDR3 comprises 13 residues. The V gene lost 3 bases and the J gene lost 1 base, with 6 bases spanning the gap. The CDR3 region has the DNA TGTGCCAGTAGTATGCCCAGGAACACTGAAGCTTTCTTT. Translating it yields CASSMPRNTEAFF.

By share, this clonotype counts as medium-sized. This beta chain slipped into a library made for alpha chains as a stray read, so its size is not meaningful. CDR3 sequence reads: CASSGDSSYNEQFF. The CDR3 DNA is TGTGCCAGCAGTGGGGACAGCTCCTACAATGAGCAGTTCTTC. This sequence joins TRBV27 and TRBJ2-1; 7 nucleotides line up with TRBD1. Looked up from germline, CDR1 is MNHEY and CDR2 is SMNVEV (reference sequence). The CDR3 is 14 amino acids. V gave up 5 bases and J gave up 0 bases; unmatched junction bases: 1.

This clonotype appeared many times. This beta chain slipped into a library made for alpha chains as a stray read, so its size is not meaningful. The genes are TRBV6-5 and TRBJ2-5; TRBD1 or TRBD2 may be the D gene (6 bases each). Germline loops: CDR1 MNHEY, CDR2 SVGAGI. The V gene lost 5 bases and the J gene lost 2 bases, with 15 bases spanning the gap. The CDR3 loop spans 15 amino acids. The CDR3 DNA reads TGTGCCAGCAGTCACCGGGGGCTGGGGCAAGAGACCCAGTACTTC. This encodes CASSHRGLGQETQYF.

This clonotype has a count of ten or more. Because this beta chain is a stray read in a library intended to capture alpha chains, its abundance should not be given much weight. J is TRBJ1-1 and V is TRBV6-2 or TRBV6-3, with D perhaps TRBD1 (5 bases). This CDR3 comprises 17 residues. The ends were cut back, 5 bases at V and 3 bases at J, with 22 bases in the middle. CDR1 MNHEY and CDR2 SVGEGT come from the germline V gene. The CDR3, as DNA: TGTGCCAGCAGTCCCCCGGAGGGGTCGATCGGGGACACTGAAGCTTTCTTT. Residues: CASSPPEGSIGDTEAFF.

This clonotype is medium-sized. This beta chain slipped into a library made for alpha chains as a stray read, so its size is not meaningful. This rearrangement joins TRBV10-1 to TRBJ1-2; no reliable D call. The CDR3 contains 13 residues. V lost 5 bases and J lost 2, with 9 bases in between. Germline V gene lookup returns CDR1 WNHNN and CDR2 SYGVQD (reference sequence). CDR3 DNA sequence: TGCGCCAGCAGTAAGGGCGGCAACTATGGCTACACCTTC. Encoded protein: CASSKGGNYGYTF.

Ten or more counts support this clonotype. This beta chain turned up in a library designed for alpha chains; as an off-target read, its abundance says little. This sequence joins TRBV5-1 and TRBJ2-2; either TRBD1 or TRBD2 may fit D (5 bases each). V gave up 4 bases and J gave up 3 bases, with 13 bases separating them. This CDR3 is built from 15 residues. Germline lookup yields CDR1 SGHRS and CDR2 YFSETQ. The CDR3 here is CASSLGTVDTGELFF. In DNA form, the CDR3 reads TGCGCCAGCAGCCTGGGGACGGTCGACACCGGGGAGCTGTTTTTT.